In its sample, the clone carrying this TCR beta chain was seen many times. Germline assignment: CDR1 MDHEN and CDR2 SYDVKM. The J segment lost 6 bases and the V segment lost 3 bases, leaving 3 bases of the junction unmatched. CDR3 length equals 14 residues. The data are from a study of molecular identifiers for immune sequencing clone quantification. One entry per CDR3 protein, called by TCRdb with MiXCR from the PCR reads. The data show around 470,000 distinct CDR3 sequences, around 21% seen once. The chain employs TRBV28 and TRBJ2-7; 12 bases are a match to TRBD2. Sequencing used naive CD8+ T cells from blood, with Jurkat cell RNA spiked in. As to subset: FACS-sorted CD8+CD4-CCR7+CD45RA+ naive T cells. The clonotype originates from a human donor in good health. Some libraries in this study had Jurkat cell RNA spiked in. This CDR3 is CASSFRLAGVEQYF. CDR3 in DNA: TGTGCCAGCAGTTTCCGACTAGCGGGAGTCGAGCAGTACTTC.